This entry lists 3 T cell receptor beta chains sequenced from one sample in a study of CD8+ T cells in alopecia areata. Isolated RNA was reverse transcribed into cDNA used as the sequencing template. Profiled with immunoSEQ multiplex PCR; TCRdb holds only in-frame clones, not every one. The profile covers 100,000 or so clones, with almost 60% appearing a single time and 16% taken by the ten largest. As for treatment: oral pan-JAK inhibitor, 5-10 mg twice daily. Specimen: CD8+ T cells sorted from blood, collected at roughly week 58, from a patient treated with tofacitinib. These receptors all come from a human donor with alopecia areata.

The chain recombines TRBV29-1 with TRBJ2-1, with 7 nucleotides matching TRBD1. This CDR3 contains 13 residues. CDR1 is SQVTM and CDR2 is ANQGSEA in the germline V gene. With 6 bases clipped from V and 6 bases from J, the junction kept 8 bases outside the gene matches. CDR3 in DNA: TGCAGCGTCGACGGGACAGCTATCAATGAGCAGTTCTTC. As protein: CSVDGTAINEQFF.

This clone was seen a handful of times. This rearrangement joins TRBV9 to TRBJ2-7, with D unresolved. Trimming shortened V by 3 bases and J by 0 bases, and 7 bases separated the two germline ends. The CDR3 length is 13 residues. The germline V gene encodes CDR1 SGDLS and CDR2 YYNGEE. CDR3 in DNA: TGTGCCAGCAGCGCTCCAAGCTCCTACGAGCAGTACTTC. Its protein is CASSAPSSYEQYF.

The chain joins TRBV20-1 to TRBJ2-1, with D unresolved. Germline CDR1 and CDR2: DFQATT and SNEGSKA (reference sequence). The CDR3 has 11 residues. V lost 4 bases and J lost 4, with 5 bases in between. The CDR3 is CSAIGYNEQFF. The CDR3 region has the DNA TGCAGTGCTATTGGTTACAATGAGCAGTTCTTC.